The entry below describes one T cell receptor (beta chain). The junction had 9 bases not matched to a gene; V was cut back by 2 bases and J by 10 bases. Germline V lookup: CDR1 LGHNA, CDR2 YNFKEQ. The CDR3 consists of 16 residues. This specimen comes from a study of Ad26.COV2.S vaccination and SARS-CoV-2 variants. Treatment given: around 19 received Ad26.COV2.S at low or high dose, single or two shots; 5 received placebo; per-sample allocation not given. Following the first vaccine or placebo injection, samples were taken on day 63. Only in-frame clones appear in the TCRdb table, and some are missing; sequencing was by immunoSEQ multiplex PCR. The sample has some 420,000 clones; roughly 90% are singletons.

V and J are TRBV4-2 and TRBJ1-6; 9 nucleotides agree with TRBD1. The sequences come from peripheral blood, collected in a trial of Ad26.COV2.S vaccine versus placebo. This sequence originates from a person aged 18-65 years who received the Ad26.COV2.S COVID-19 vaccine or a placebo. The CDR3 DNA reads TGTGCCAGCAGCCAAATAATAACAGGGGGCGTGTCACCCCTCCACTTT. Protein sequence: CASSQIITGGVSPLHF.